This note documents a single T cell receptor beta chain sequence. Produced via immunoSEQ multiplex PCR; TCRdb's table is partial and in-frame only. Of around 270,000 clones in the sample, over 75% are singletons; the top ten hold 0.85% to 1%. This sample is drawn from a study of blood T cell repertoires in COVID-19. Trimming cost V 5 bases and J 4 bases, with 12 bases left between them. The CDR3 consists of 13 residues. CDR1 and CDR2 (germline): MNHEY, SVGEGT. This receptor was obtained from a human donor with COVID-19, enrolled during active disease. The donor label of this sample is uncertain. Sequenced material: peripheral blood. The V call is TRBV6-2 or TRBV6-3, the J call TRBJ2-7; tentatively, D is TRBD1 (6 bases). The DNA of the CDR3 is TGTGCCAGCAGTCTCCAGGGGCCATACGAGCAGTACTTC. Its translation is CASSLQGPYEQYF.